The rows below give T cell receptor beta chains drawn from one sample of a study of blood T cell repertoires in COVID-19. The protocol was immunoSEQ multiplex PCR, while the TCRdb copy is restricted to in-frame clones and leaves out a portion. In the table there are roughly 300,000 clones, 65% to 85% of which are singletons. The sequencing sample was made of peripheral blood. Receptors originate from a human donor with COVID-19, enrolled during active disease. The donor label of this sample is uncertain. The conserved cysteine and the conserved F or W are not part of the CDR3 here. The order of the fields is V gene, D gene, J gene, CDR3 protein. A D gene is named only where the DNA matches it firmly.

v_call: TRBV19; d_call: -; j_call: TRBJ1-1; cdr3_aa: ASSMSPQAEAF
v_call: TRBV7-2; d_call: TRBD1; j_call: TRBJ2-1; cdr3_aa: ASSSRRGTGDEQF
v_call: TRBV12-3/TRBV12-4; d_call: -; j_call: TRBJ1-2; cdr3_aa: ASSLQGHGYT
v_call: TRBV19; d_call: -; j_call: TRBJ2-2; cdr3_aa: ASRGLGETGELF
v_call: TRBV29-1; d_call: -; j_call: TRBJ1-3; cdr3_aa: SVLQDNLGNTIY
v_call: TRBV3-1/TRBV3-2; d_call: TRBD1; j_call: TRBJ1-2; cdr3_aa: ASSQDRGQSYGYT
v_call: TRBV7-2; d_call: -; j_call: TRBJ1-1; cdr3_aa: ASTWALNTEAF
v_call: TRBV23-1; d_call: -; j_call: TRBJ2-2; cdr3_aa: ASSHGRGELF
v_call: TRBV6-5; d_call: TRBD1; j_call: TRBJ1-2; cdr3_aa: ASSFRDSSYGYT
v_call: TRBV6-5; d_call: TRBD1; j_call: TRBJ1-4; cdr3_aa: ASSVQTGLNEKLF
v_call: TRBV5-1; d_call: TRBD1; j_call: TRBJ2-7; cdr3_aa: ASSSTGTGTYEQY
v_call: TRBV18; d_call: TRBD2; j_call: TRBJ2-1; cdr3_aa: ASSPGTSGRIEQF
v_call: TRBV29-1; d_call: TRBD1; j_call: TRBJ2-7; cdr3_aa: SAVGTGGSRQY
v_call: TRBV6-1; d_call: -; j_call: TRBJ1-6; cdr3_aa: ASSEFGSPLH
v_call: TRBV5-6; d_call: TRBD1; j_call: TRBJ1-1; cdr3_aa: ASSYSRGEAF
v_call: TRBV28; d_call: -; j_call: TRBJ2-7; cdr3_aa: ASSLVNGRQY
v_call: TRBV5-8; d_call: TRBD1; j_call: TRBJ1-4; cdr3_aa: ASRRTGEEEKLF
v_call: TRBV27; d_call: TRBD2; j_call: TRBJ2-1; cdr3_aa: ASSYRDGLADYNEQF
v_call: TRBV18; d_call: TRBD2; j_call: TRBJ2-2; cdr3_aa: ASSPPGGRATGELF
v_call: TRBV7-2; d_call: -; j_call: TRBJ2-3; cdr3_aa: ASSLPSGPTDTQY
v_call: TRBV10-3; d_call: TRBD1; j_call: TRBJ1-4; cdr3_aa: AISEPGQGEKLF
v_call: TRBV5-1; d_call: -; j_call: TRBJ2-5; cdr3_aa: ASSSGQPQETQY
v_call: TRBV5-1; d_call: -; j_call: TRBJ1-4; cdr3_aa: ASSLDGRGIEKLF